This T cell receptor (beta chain) was obtained from a study of blood T cell repertoires in COVID-19. Per the germline V gene, CDR1 is SQVTM and CDR2 is ANQGSEA. This CDR3 is 14 amino acids long. The V end was cut by 2 bases, the J end by 7 bases, with 14 bases between. Per the study methods: Reference gene primer amplification gave estimated nucleated cell counts. Some clones are missing from TCRdb's copy, which holds only in-frame ones; the method was immunoSEQ multiplex PCR. That table is the source of V, J and clone size, and D and trimming were worked out from the DNA. The table shows about 140,000 clones, with 89% occurring only once.

The clonotype originates from a human donor in a cohort sampled during active COVID-19. The specimen sequenced was peripheral blood. The chain employs TRBV29-1 and TRBJ1-4, with D hard to call. CDR3 nucleotide sequence: TGCAGCGTTGAAACCTCCCCGGGTGGTGAAAAACTGTTTTTT. Its protein product is CSVETSPGGEKLFF.